This T cell receptor beta chain was retrieved from a study of blood T cell repertoires in COVID-19. Sequenced by immunoSEQ multiplex PCR; TCRdb stores in-frame clones only, minus some. Of 130,000 to 150,000 clones in the sample, 70% to 90% were seen once. The CDR3 covers 17 residues. In germline, CDR1 is SGDLS, CDR2 YYNGEE. V shed 0 bases, J shed 5 bases, and the junction held 11 bases outside the gene matches. This clonotype was sampled from a man between 65 and 79 years old with acute or convalescent COVID-19. The chain couples TRBV9 to TRBJ2-5; the match to TRBD2 covers 9 bases. Sequenced: peripheral blood. DNA for the CDR3: TGTGCCAGCAGCGTAGGGGTAGCGGGGGACCCCCGGGAGACCCAGTACTTC. It specifies CASSVGVAGDPRETQYF. Filled out from reference TRBV9 and TRBJ2-5, the complete variable domain reads DSGVTQTPKHLITATGQRVTLRCSPRSGDLSVYWYQQSLDQGLQFLIQYYNGEERAKGNILERFSAQQFPDLHSELNLSSLELGDSALYFCASSVGVAGDPRETQYFGPGTRLLVL.